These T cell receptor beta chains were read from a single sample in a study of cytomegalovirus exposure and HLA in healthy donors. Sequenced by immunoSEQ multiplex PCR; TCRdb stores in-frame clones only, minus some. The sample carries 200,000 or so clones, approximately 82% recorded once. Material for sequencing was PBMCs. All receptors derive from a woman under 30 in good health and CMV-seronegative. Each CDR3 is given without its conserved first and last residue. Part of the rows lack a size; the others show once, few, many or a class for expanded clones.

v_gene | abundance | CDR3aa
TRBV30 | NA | AVTWSATANEKLF
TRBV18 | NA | ASSPSVGQSTEAF
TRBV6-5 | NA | ASSRTGVYGYT
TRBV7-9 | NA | ASSLPGDLNTIY
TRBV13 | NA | ASSSAGTGVTEAF
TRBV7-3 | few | ASSLLGSNTEQF
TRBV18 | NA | ASSPGAYEQY
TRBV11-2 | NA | ASSLVRGGKTYEQY
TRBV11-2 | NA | ASSLQGPTEAF
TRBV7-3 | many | ASSFSGNTGELF
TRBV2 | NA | ASSPSGVVHEQY
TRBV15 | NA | ATSRDGRGNTGELF
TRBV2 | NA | ASRGNQETQY
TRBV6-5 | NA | ASRPPGQANSPLH
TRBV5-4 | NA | ASSPTRQRAYEQY
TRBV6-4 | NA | ASSDSNLGEQF
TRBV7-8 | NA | ASSLGRGDNEQF
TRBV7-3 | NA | ASSIVPTAVYEQY
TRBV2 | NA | ASSGPLEGIRGEQF
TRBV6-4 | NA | ASSPGGSGTDTQY
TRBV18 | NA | ASSPQGSGNTIY
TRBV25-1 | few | ASSEGDGTYEQY
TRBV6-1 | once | ASTQGVYNEQY
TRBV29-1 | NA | SAGGLGQPQH
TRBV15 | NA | ATSRSTGLGQPQH
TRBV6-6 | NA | ATRLWGAEQY